The 17 T cell receptor beta chains presented below share a single source sample, sequenced in a study of shared clonotypes between healthy human individuals. Using immunoSEQ multiplex PCR, the repertoire was profiled, and TCRdb retains in-frame clones only, with some absent. This repertoire shows fewer than 2.5 million clones, 93% found once; its top ten account for 0.35% to 0.45%. The sample was naive CD4+ T cells from PBMCs. Subset specified: CD45RA+ positively selected. All receptors derive from a man between 18 and 29 years old in good health. Some clones in this sample may be carry-over from other donors' samples.

V is TRBV19 and J is TRBJ1-5; TRBD1 matches 7 bases. This CDR3 contains 15 residues. Germline loops: CDR1 LNHDA, CDR2 SQIVND (reference sequence). The junction had 11 bases not matched to a gene; V was cut back by 7 bases and J by 5 bases. CDR3 sequence: CASTSSGGGDQPQHF. DNA for the CDR3: TGTGCCAGTACCTCCTCGGGAGGGGGCGATCAGCCCCAGCATTTT.

This clone was seen only a few times. For the CDR3, the DNA is TGTGCCAGCAGCTTGGCTAGCGGGAGTCGGACCGGGGAGCTGTTTTTT. It is translated as CASSLASGSRTGELFF. The chain has TRBV5-4 and TRBJ2-2; 10 bases are a match to TRBD2. Germline-derived CDR1 and CDR2 are SGHNT and YYREEE (reference sequence). With 0 bases clipped from V and 5 bases from J, the junction kept 4 bases outside the gene matches. The CDR3 totals 16 residues.

V and J are TRBV6-5 and TRBJ2-3; TRBD1 agrees at 8 bases. This CDR3 spans 16 amino acids. The germline V gene encodes CDR1 MNHEY and CDR2 SVGAGI. Trimming at V came to 4 bases and at J to 2 bases, leaving 8 bases not matched to a gene. The CDR3 DNA reads as TGTGCCAGCAGTTCGAGCCGGGACAGGATCACAGATACGCAGTATTTT. Protein sequence: CASSSSRDRITDTQYF.

This clone was seen only once. This CDR3 is also generated by other DNA sequences in the sample. This chain links TRBV15 with TRBJ2-5; either TRBD1 or TRBD2 may fit D (7 bases each). Germline V lookup: CDR1 LNHNV, CDR2 YYDKDF (reference sequence). Trimming took 1 base from V and 4 from J, leaving 13 bases between them. This CDR3 spans 15 amino acids. CDR3 region: CATSRATGRGETQYF. Here the CDR3 DNA reads TGTGCCACCAGCAGAGCGACAGGGAGGGGAGAGACCCAGTACTTC.

This CDR3 reads CASSVAPWDEQFF. CDR3 DNA sequence: TGTGCCAGCAGCGTAGCCCCCTGGGATGAGCAGTTCTTC. The chain uses TRBV9 and TRBJ2-1, with unresolved D. Germline loops: CDR1 SGDLS, CDR2 YYNGEE. This CDR3 has 13 amino acids. With 0 bases removed from V and 8 bases from J, the gap between germline ends came to 9 bases.

The chain links TRBV28 to TRBJ1-6; D gene uncertain. V was trimmed by 2 bases and J by 0 bases, leaving 11 bases between them. There are 17 residues in the CDR3. CDR1 is MDHEN, CDR2 SYDVKM, per germline. The CDR3 DNA reads TGTGCCAGCAGTTTAACCCAGACAAGCTCCTATAATTCACCCCTCCACTTT. The encoded protein is CASSLTQTSSYNSPLHF. Drawing the rest from reference TRBV28 and TRBJ1-6, the complete variable domain is DVKVTQSSRYLVKRTGEKVFLECVQDMDHENMFWYRQDPGLGLRLIYFSYDVKMKEKGDIPEGYSVSREKKERFSLILESASTNQTSMYLCASSLTQTSSYNSPLHFGNGTRLTVT.

This chain uses TRBV28 with TRBJ2-5; D possibly matches TRBD1 or TRBD2 (5 bases each). The CDR3 runs to 13 residues. Germline V gene lookup returns CDR1 MDHEN and CDR2 SYDVKM. V gave up 5 bases and J gave up 5 bases, with 12 bases separating them. CDR3 bases: TGTGCCAGCAGTACCTACGAGGGGGAGACCCAGTACTTC. Translating gives CASSTYEGETQYF.

This sequence joins TRBV4-1 and TRBJ2-4; 7 nucleotides match TRBD2. The CDR3 totals 17 residues. Trimming cost V 1 base and J 6 bases; bases outside gene matches: 12. Germline CDR1 MGHRA, CDR2 YSYEKL. The CDR3 here is CASSQGIGPSGGNIQYF. The CDR3 DNA sequence: TGCGCCAGCAGCCAAGGTATTGGGCCTAGCGGAGGAAACATTCAGTACTTC.

With respect to this clone: Other DNA sequences in this specimen translate into the identical CDR3. The chain carries TRBV20-1 and TRBJ2-7; 7 bases align to TRBD1. The V and J ends lost 6 bases and 6 bases, in that order; junction bases with no gene match: 5. The germline V gene has CDR1 DFQATT and CDR2 SNEGSKA (reference sequence). The CDR3 contains 11 residues. DNA for the CDR3: TGCAGTGCCCGACAGGGTTCCGAGCAGTACTTC. Its translation: CSARQGSEQYF.

Only one count was recorded for this clone. The rearrangement links TRBV25-1 to TRBJ2-3, with TRBD2 matching over 8 bases. From germline, CDR1 is MGHDK and CDR2 SYGVNS. The CDR3 is made up of 17 amino acids. Unmatched junction bases numbered 6, after V lost 0 bases and J lost 1 base. CDR3 amino acids: CASSEYGSGVGTDTQYF. DNA of the CDR3: TGTGCCAGCAGTGAATATGGTAGCGGGGTTGGCACAGATACGCAGTATTTT.

The rearrangement links TRBV5-1 to TRBJ1-5; a weak D match, TRBD1 (5 bases). This CDR3 has 16 amino acids. Germline CDR1 SGHRS, CDR2 YFSETQ. V shed 4 bases and J shed 7 bases, with 21 bases lying between them. CDR3 sequence reads: CASSPGGTGLGQPQHF. In DNA form, the CDR3 reads TGCGCCAGCAGCCCCGGAGGGACGGGGCTTGGGCAGCCCCAGCATTTT. Filled out from reference TRBV5-1 and TRBJ1-5, the complete variable domain reads KAGVTQTPRYLIKTRGQQVTLSCSPISGHRSVSWYQQTPGQGLQFLFEYFSETQRNKGNFPGRFSGRQFSNSRSEMNVSTLELGDSALYLCASSPGGTGLGQPQHFGDGTRLSIL.

The chain is built from TRBV20-1 and TRBJ2-1; possible D gene TRBD2, 5 bases. Germline CDR1 reads DFQATT; CDR2 reads SNEGSKA (reference sequence). The CDR3 covers 11 residues. V was cut by 5 bases and J by 9 bases, with 11 bases left in between. CDR3 nucleotide sequence: TGCAGTGCTCGTGACTACCGTGAGCAGTTCTTC. Its protein is CSARDYREQFF.

This clone was counted between two and nine times. The CDR3: CASSQDGAWTQYF. The CDR3 nucleotides are TGTGCCAGCAGTCAGGACGGTGCATGGACCCAGTACTTC. The V call is TRBV28, the J call TRBJ2-5, with D uncertain. Trimming pared 5 bases from V and 7 bases from J, leaving 14 bases between. CDR3 length: 13 amino acids. From germline, CDR1 is MDHEN and CDR2 SYDVKM.

Comment on this clone: Other nucleotide sequences from this sample produce the same CDR3. The gene calls are TRBV18 and TRBJ1-5; 8 nucleotides line up with TRBD1. The CDR3 covers 14 residues. Germline lookup yields CDR1 KGHSH and CDR2 LQKENI. Losses at the gene ends were 2 bases for V and 6 bases for J; bases not matched to a gene: 3. Written as DNA, the CDR3 is TGTGCCAGCTCACCATCAACAGGGGGTCAGCCCCAGCATTTT. Encoded protein: CASSPSTGGQPQHF.

The V gene is TRBV4-3, the J gene TRBJ2-5, with D uncertain. The DNA end favors TRBJ2-7, so the J call may be wrong. The CDR3 totals 13 residues. Germline V lookup: CDR1 LGHNA, CDR2 YSLEER. The CDR3 coding sequence is TGCGCCAGCAGCCAAGTGACATCGTACGAGCAGTACTTC. Amino acid sequence: CASSQVTSYEQYF.

V and J are TRBV28 and TRBJ2-7, with 8 bases identical to TRBD2. Germline loops: CDR1 MDHEN, CDR2 SYDVKM. V dropped 6 bases and J dropped 4; count of bases not matched to a gene: 11. The CDR3 contains 15 residues. CDR3 residues: CASRAPSGLEYEQYF. The CDR3 nucleotides read TGTGCCAGCAGGGCGCCTAGCGGGCTCGAATACGAGCAGTACTTC.

The chain combines TRBV27 with TRBJ2-5, with D possibly being TRBD1 or TRBD2 (6 bases each). Gene TRBJ2-7 matches the end of the DNA better, so the J call may be wrong. This CDR3 contains 13 residues. Germline values: CDR1 MNHEY, CDR2 SMNVEV (reference sequence). CDR3 residues: CASRAGHSYEQYF. The CDR3, as DNA: TGTGCCAGCAGGGCGGGACACTCCTACGAGCAGTACTTC.